This TCR beta chain was recorded in a study of blood T cell repertoires in COVID-19. Trimming pared 5 bases from V and 0 bases from J, leaving 11 bases between. The germline CDR1 and CDR2 sequences are ENHRY and SYGVKD. The CDR3 loop spans 16 amino acids. The repertoire was sequenced with immunoSEQ multiplex PCR; TCRdb's copy has only in-frame clones and lacks some. The sample lists 100,000 to 120,000 clones, approximately 84% seen once, with 3.4% in the top ten. This chain links TRBV10-3 with TRBJ1-6; no clear D gene. What was sequenced was peripheral blood. The receptor's source is a man between 35 and 55 years old with acute or convalescent COVID-19. Here the CDR3 reads CAISRAGFSYNSPLHF. CDR3 nucleotides: TGTGCCATCAGTCGGGCGGGGTTCTCCTATAATTCACCCCTCCACTTT.